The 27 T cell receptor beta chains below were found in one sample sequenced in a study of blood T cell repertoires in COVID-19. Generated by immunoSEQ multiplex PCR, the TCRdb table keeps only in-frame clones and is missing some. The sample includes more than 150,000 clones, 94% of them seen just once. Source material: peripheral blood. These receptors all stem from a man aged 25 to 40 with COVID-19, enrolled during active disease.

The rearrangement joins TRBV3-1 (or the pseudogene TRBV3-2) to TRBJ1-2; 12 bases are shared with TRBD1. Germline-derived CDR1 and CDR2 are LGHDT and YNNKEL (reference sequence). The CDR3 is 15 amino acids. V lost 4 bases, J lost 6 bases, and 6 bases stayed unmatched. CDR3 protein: CASSRPGQGAHGYTF. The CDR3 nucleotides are TGTGCCAGCAGCCGACCGGGACAGGGGGCGCATGGCTACACCTTC.

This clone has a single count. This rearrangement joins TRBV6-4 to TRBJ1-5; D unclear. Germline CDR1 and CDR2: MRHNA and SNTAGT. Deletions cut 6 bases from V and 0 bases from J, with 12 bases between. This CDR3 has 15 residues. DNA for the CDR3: TGTGCCAGCAGCCCCGGTCCCAATAGCAATCAGCCCCAGCATTTT. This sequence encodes CASSPGPNSNQPQHF.

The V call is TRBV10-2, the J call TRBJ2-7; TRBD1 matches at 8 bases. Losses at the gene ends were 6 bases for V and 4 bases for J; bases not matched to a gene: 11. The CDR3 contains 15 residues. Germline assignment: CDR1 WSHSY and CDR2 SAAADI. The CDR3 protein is CASSGGRTGKYEQYF. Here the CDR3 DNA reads TGCGCCAGCAGCGGAGGGCGGACAGGGAAGTACGAGCAGTACTTC.

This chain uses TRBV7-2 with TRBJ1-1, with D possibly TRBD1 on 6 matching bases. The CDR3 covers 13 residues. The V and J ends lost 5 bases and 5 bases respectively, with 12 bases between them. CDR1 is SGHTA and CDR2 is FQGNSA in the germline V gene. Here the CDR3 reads CASSPHQGTEAFF. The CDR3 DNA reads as TGTGCCAGCAGCCCCCATCAGGGGACTGAAGCTTTCTTT.

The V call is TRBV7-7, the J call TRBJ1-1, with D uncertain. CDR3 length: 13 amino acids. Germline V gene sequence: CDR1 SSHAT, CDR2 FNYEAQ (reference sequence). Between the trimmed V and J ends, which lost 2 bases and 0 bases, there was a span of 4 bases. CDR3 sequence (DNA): TGTGCCAGCAGCTTAACAGTGAACACTGAAGCTTTCTTT. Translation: CASSLTVNTEAFF.

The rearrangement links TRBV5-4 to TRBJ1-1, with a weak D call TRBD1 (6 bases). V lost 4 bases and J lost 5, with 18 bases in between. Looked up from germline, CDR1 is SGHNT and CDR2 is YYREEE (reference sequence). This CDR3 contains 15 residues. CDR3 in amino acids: CASSTSKQGRTEAFF. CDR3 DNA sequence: TGTGCCAGCAGCACGTCTAAACAGGGACGAACTGAAGCTTTCTTT.

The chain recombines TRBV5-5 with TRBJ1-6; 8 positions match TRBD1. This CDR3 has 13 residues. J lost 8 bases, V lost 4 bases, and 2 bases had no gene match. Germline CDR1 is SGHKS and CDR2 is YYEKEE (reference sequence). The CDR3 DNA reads TGTGCCAGCAGCGAACAGGGGGATTCACCCCTCCACTTT. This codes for CASSEQGDSPLHF.

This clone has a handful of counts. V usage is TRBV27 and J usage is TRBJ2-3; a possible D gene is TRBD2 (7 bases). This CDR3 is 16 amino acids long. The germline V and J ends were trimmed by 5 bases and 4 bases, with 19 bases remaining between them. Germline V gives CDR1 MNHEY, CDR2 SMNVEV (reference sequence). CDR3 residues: CASSPLGGRKADTQYF. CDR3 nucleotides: TGTGCCAGCAGTCCCCTGGGGGGGCGGAAGGCAGATACGCAGTATTTT.

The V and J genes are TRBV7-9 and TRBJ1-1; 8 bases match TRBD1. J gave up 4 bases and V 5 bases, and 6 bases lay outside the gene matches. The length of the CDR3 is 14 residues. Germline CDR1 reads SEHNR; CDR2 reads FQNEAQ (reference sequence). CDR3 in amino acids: CASSPVDRGTEAFF. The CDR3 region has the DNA TGTGCCAGCAGCCCGGTAGACAGGGGCACTGAAGCTTTCTTT.

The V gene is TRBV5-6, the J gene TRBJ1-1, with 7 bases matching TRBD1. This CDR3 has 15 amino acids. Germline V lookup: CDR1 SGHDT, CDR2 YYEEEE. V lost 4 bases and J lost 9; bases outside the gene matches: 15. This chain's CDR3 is CASSPYQTGKFKAFF. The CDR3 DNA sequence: TGTGCCAGCAGCCCCTATCAGACAGGGAAATTCAAAGCTTTCTTT.

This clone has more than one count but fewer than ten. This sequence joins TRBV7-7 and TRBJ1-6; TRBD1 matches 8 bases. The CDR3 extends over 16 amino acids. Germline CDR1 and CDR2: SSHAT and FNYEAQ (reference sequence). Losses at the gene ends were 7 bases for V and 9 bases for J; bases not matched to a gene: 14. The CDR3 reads CASTTIIGQGGSPLHF. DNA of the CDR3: TGTGCCAGCACCACGATAATCGGACAGGGAGGTTCACCCCTCCACTTT.

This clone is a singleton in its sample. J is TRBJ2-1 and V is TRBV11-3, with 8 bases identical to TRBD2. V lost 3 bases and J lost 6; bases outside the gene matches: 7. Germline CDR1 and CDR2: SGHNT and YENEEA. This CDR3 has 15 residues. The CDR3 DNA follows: TGTGCCAGCAGCTTCACGGGGGGGCGTGTCAATGAGCAGTTCTTC. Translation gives CASSFTGGRVNEQFF.

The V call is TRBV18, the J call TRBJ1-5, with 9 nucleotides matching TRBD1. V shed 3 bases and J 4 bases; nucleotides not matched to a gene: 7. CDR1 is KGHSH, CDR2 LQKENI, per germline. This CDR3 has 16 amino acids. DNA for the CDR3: TGTGCCAGCTCACCCGCCGGGACAGGGATAAATCAGCCCCAGCATTTT. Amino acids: CASSPAGTGINQPQHF. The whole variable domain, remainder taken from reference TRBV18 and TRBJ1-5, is NAGVMQNPRHLVRRRGQEARLRCSPMKGHSHVYWYRQLPEEGLKFMVYLQKENIIDESGMPKERFSAEFPKEGPSILRIQQVVRGDSAAYFCASSPAGTGINQPQHFGDGTRLSIL.

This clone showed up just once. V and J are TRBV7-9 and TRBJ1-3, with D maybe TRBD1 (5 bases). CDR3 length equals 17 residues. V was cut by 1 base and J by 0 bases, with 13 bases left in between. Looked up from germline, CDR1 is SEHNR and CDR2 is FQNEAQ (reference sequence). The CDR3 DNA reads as TGTGCCAGCAGCTTAGGTTCCGGGGGAAGCTCTGGAAACACCATATATTTT. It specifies CASSLGSGGSSGNTIYF.

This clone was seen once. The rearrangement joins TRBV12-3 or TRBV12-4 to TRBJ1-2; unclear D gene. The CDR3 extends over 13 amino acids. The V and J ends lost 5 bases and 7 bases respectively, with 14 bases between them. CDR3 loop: CASSIMLNSGYTF. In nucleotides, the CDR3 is TGTGCCAGCAGTATAATGCTAAATTCTGGCTACACCTTC.

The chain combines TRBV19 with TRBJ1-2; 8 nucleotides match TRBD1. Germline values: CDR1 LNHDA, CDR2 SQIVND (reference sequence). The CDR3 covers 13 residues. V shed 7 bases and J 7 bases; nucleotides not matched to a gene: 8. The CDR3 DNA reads TGTGCCAGTAACAGACAGGGGACTCGTGGCTACACCTTC. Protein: CASNRQGTRGYTF.

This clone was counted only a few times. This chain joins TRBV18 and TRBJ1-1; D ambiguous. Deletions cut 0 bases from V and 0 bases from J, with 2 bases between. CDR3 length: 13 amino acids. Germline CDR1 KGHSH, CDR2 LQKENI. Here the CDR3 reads CASSPPMNTEAFF. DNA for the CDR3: TGTGCCAGCTCACCACCTATGAACACTGAAGCTTTCTTT.

CDR3 coding DNA: TGCGCCAGCAGCCAAGACACAGCTAATGAAAAACTGTTTTTT. This gives the protein CASSQDTANEKLFF. This chain joins TRBV4-1 and TRBJ1-4; D is unresolved. This CDR3 spans 14 amino acids. Germline loops: CDR1 MGHRA, CDR2 YSYEKL. The ends were cut back, 0 bases at V and 3 bases at J, with 5 bases in the middle.

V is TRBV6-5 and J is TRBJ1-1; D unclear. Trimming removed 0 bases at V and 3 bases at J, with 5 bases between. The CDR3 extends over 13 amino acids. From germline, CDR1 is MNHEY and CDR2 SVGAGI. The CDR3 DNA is TGTGCCAGCAGTTACTCGAGAGACACTGAAGCTTTCTTT. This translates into CASSYSRDTEAFF.

Here the CDR3 reads CASSQAKRGTQFF. The CDR3 bases are TGTGCCAGCAGCCAAGCTAAGCGGGGGACGCAGTTCTTC. The chain links TRBV3-1 (or the pseudogene TRBV3-2) to TRBJ2-1; 8 nucleotides agree with TRBD2. Germline assignment: CDR1 LGHDT and CDR2 YNNKEL (reference sequence). V dropped 1 base and J dropped 12; count of bases not matched to a gene: 5. The CDR3 spans 13 residues.

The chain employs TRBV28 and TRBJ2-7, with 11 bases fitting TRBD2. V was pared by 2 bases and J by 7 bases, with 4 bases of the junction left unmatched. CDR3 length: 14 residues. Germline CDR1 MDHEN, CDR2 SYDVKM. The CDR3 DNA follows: TGTGCCAGCAGTTTAATAGCGGGGGGGCAAGAGCAGTACTTC. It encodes CASSLIAGGQEQYF.

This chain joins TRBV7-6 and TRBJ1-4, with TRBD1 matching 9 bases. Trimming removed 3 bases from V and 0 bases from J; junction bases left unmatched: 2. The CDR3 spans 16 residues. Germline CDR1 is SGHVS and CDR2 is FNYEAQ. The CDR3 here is CASSFGTGSTNEKLFF. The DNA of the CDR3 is TGTGCCAGCAGCTTCGGGACAGGGTCAACTAATGAAAAACTGTTTTTT.

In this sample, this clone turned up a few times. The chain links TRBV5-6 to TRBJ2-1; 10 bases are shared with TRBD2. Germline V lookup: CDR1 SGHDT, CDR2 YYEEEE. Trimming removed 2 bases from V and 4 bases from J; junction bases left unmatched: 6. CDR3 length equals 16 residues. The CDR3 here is CASSLLSGGVYNEQFF. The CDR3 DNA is TGTGCCAGCAGCTTATTAAGCGGGGGGGTATACAATGAGCAGTTCTTC.

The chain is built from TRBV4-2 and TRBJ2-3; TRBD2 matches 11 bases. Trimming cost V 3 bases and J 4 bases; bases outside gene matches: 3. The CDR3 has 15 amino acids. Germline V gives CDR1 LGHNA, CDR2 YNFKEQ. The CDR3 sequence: CASSQLAGGPDTQYF. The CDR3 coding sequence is TGTGCCAGCAGCCAGCTAGCGGGGGGCCCAGATACGCAGTATTTT.

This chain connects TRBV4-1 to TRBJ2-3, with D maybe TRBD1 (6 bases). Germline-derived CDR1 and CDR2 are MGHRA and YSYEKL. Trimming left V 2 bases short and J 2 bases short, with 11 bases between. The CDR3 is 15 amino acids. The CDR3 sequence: CASSQLYRDTDTQYF. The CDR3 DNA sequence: TGCGCCAGCAGCCAACTTTACAGGGACACAGATACGCAGTATTTT.

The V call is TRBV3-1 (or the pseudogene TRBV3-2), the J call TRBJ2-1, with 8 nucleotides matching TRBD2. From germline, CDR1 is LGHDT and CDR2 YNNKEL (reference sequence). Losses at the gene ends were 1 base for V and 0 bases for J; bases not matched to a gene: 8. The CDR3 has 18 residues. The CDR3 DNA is TGTGCCAGCAGCCAAGGTTTTAGCGGGGATACCTCCTACAATGAGCAGTTCTTC. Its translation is CASSQGFSGDTSYNEQFF.

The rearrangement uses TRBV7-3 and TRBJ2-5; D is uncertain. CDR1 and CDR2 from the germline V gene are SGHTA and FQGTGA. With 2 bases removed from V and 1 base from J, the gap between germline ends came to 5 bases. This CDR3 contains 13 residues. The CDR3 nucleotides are TGTGCCAGCAGCTTACCGGGCCAAGAGACCCAGTACTTC. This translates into CASSLPGQETQYF. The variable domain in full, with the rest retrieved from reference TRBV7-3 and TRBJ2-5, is GAGVSQTPSNKVTEKGKYVELRCDPISGHTALYWYRQSLGQGPEFLIYFQGTGAADDSGLPNDRFFAVRPEGSVSTLKIQRTERGDSAVYLCASSLPGQETQYFGPGTRLLVL.